This record covers a single T cell receptor beta chain. Original handling: Nucleated cell counts were estimated from reference gene primer amplification. Sequencing was performed with immunoSEQ multiplex PCR; in TCRdb, only in-frame clones are kept and a portion is missing. V, J and clone size are taken as reported in that table, and D and trimming were inferred from the DNA itself. The repertoire includes approximately 60,000 clones, about 78% of them detected once, and 40% to 60% sits in the top ten. These data originate in a study of blood T cell repertoires in COVID-19. Overall study: The samples span acute and convalescent COVID-19 from the United States, Italy and Spain. T cells, B-cell-depleted T cells, or PBMCs supplied cDNA or gDNA.

The CDR3 length is 16 residues. The V gene lost 0 bases and the J gene lost 12 bases, with 20 bases spanning the gap. Germline V gene sequence: CDR1 KGHSH, CDR2 LQKENI. The sequence was collected from a woman at least 80 years old with acute or convalescent COVID-19. The genes are TRBV18 and TRBJ1-4; D is possibly TRBD1 (5 bases). The sequencing sample was made of peripheral blood. CDR3 in amino acids: CASSPPNRQGGEELFF. The CDR3 DNA is TGTGCCAGCTCACCACCTAATCGCCAGGGAGGTGAGGAACTGTTTTTT.